These 16 T cell receptor beta chains were all obtained from the same sample, sequenced in a study of response to subunit inactivated influenza vaccine. TCRdb analysed the RT-PCR reads with MiXCR anew, one entry per CDR3 protein. This table holds roughly 520,000 distinct CDR3 sequences, around 25% found once. The specimen was CD4+ T cells sorted from PBMCs, collected roughly 5 days after vaccination. Receptor source: a man in his fifties who received an inactivated influenza vaccine.

V and J are TRBV10-2 and TRBJ2-1; tentatively, D is TRBD2 (6 bases). The CDR3 runs to 17 residues. Germline V gives CDR1 WSHSY, CDR2 SAAADI. Between the trimmed V and J ends, which lost 2 bases and 4 bases, there was a span of 18 bases. CDR3 region: CASSEPFSGGIYNEQFF. The CDR3 region has the DNA TGCGCCAGCAGTGAGCCCTTTTCGGGCGGGATTTACAATGAGCAGTTCTTC.

This chain connects TRBV28 to TRBJ1-1; D is unclear. This CDR3 is 15 amino acids long. The V end was cut by 2 bases, the J end by 1 base, with 11 bases between. Germline V gene sequence: CDR1 MDHEN, CDR2 SYDVKM. The CDR3 is CASSLPSGRNTEAFF. As DNA, the CDR3 is TGTGCCAGCAGTTTACCCTCGGGCAGGAACACTGAAGCTTTCTTT.

The chain is built from TRBV6-5 and TRBJ1-2; D is perhaps TRBD1 (5 bases). In germline, CDR1 is MNHEY, CDR2 SVGAGI. This CDR3 comprises 15 residues. Trimming took 0 bases from V and 4 from J, leaving 12 bases between them. CDR3 sequence: CASSYSSVGGYGYTF. For the CDR3, the DNA is TGTGCCAGCAGTTACTCTTCGGTCGGGGGCTATGGCTACACCTTC.

This clonotype came up a few times. The gene calls are TRBV9 and TRBJ1-1, with 11 bases aligning to TRBD1. Per the germline V gene, CDR1 is SGDLS and CDR2 is YYNGEE. The CDR3 covers 16 residues. Losses at the gene ends were 3 bases for V and 4 bases for J; bases not matched to a gene: 8. Here the CDR3 DNA reads TGTGCCAGCAGCGAAACTGCCGGGACAGGGGGCACTGAAGCTTTCTTT. It is translated as CASSETAGTGGTEAFF. The full variable domain, its missing parts supplied by reference TRBV9 and TRBJ1-1, is DSGVTQTPKHLITATGQRVTLRCSPRSGDLSVYWYQQSLDQGLQFLIQYYNGEERAKGNILERFSAQQFPDLHSELNLSSLELGDSALYFCASSETAGTGGTEAFFGQGTRLTVV.

This chain connects TRBV21-1 to TRBJ2-1; the table assigns TRBD1, which was not confirmed against the DNA. TRBV21-1 is annotated as a pseudogene. The length of the CDR3 is 15 residues. DNA for the CDR3: TGTGCCAGCAGCAAGTATCAAGGGGGGGCTGATGAGCAGTTCTTC. Its protein is CASSKYQGGADEQFF.

This clonotype was seen at least ten times. The V and J genes are TRBV6-1 and TRBJ2-7, with TRBD2 matching 13 bases. The trim removed 6 bases at V and 3 bases at J, leaving 5 bases unmatched. Germline loops: CDR1 MNHNS, CDR2 SASEGT. The CDR3 runs to 15 residues. CDR3 sequence reads: CASSRGTSGIYEQYF. The DNA for the CDR3 is TGTGCCAGCAGCCGAGGGACTAGCGGGATCTACGAGCAGTACTTC.

This clonotype was counted a few times. This chain links TRBV7-9 with TRBJ1-6, with a weak D call TRBD1 (5 bases). The length of the CDR3 is 17 residues. Germline V gives CDR1 SEHNR, CDR2 FQNEAQ (reference sequence). The V end lost 9 bases, the J end lost 2 bases, and 20 bases lay between the germline ends. CDR3 region: CASGHGGTKTYNSPLHF. In DNA, the CDR3 is TGTGCCAGTGGGCATGGGGGGACGAAGACCTATAATTCACCCCTCCACTTT.

This clonotype occurred a few times. The chain employs TRBV20-1 and TRBJ2-7; 7 bases are shared with TRBD2. The length of the CDR3 is 15 residues. V lost 0 bases to trimming and J lost 2 bases; unmatched junction nucleotides: 7. In germline, CDR1 is DFQATT, CDR2 SNEGSKA (reference sequence). The CDR3 here is CSARDLGGSAYEQYF. The CDR3 DNA is TGCAGTGCTAGAGATCTAGGCGGGAGTGCCTACGAGCAGTACTTC.

The chain carries TRBV20-1 and TRBJ2-7, with 7 nucleotides matching TRBD1. With V trimmed by 6 bases and J by 3 bases, 11 bases remained unmatched. This CDR3 contains 14 residues. Germline values: CDR1 DFQATT, CDR2 SNEGSKA (reference sequence). The DNA for the CDR3 is TGCAGTGCCCTCTCCACAGGGGTCGGCTACGAGCAGTACTTC. Its protein is CSALSTGVGYEQYF.

The chain uses TRBV6-1 and TRBJ2-3, with no clear D. V lost 6 bases to trimming and J lost 0 bases, with 13 bases between them. Germline-derived CDR1 and CDR2 are MNHNS and SASEGT. The CDR3 consists of 15 residues. The DNA for the CDR3 is TGTGCCAGCAGCCGGTGGGCGACTAGCACAGATACGCAGTATTTT. Its protein is CASSRWATSTDTQYF.

J is TRBJ2-7 and V is TRBV29-1, with a weak D call TRBD2 (6 bases). The CDR3 sequence is 16 residues long. V lost 0 bases, J lost 3 bases, and 18 bases lay in between. From germline, CDR1 is SQVTM and CDR2 ANQGSEA. CDR3 in DNA: TGCAGCGTTGAAGAAGCGGTCGGGAGCGGAGGCTACGAGCAGTACTTC. It yields the protein CSVEEAVGSGGYEQYF.

This chain connects TRBV14 to TRBJ1-1; no definite D call. V was pared by 3 bases and J by 6 bases, with 11 bases between. Germline V CDR1 and CDR2: SGHDN, FVKESK. The CDR3 extends over 13 amino acids. The CDR3: CASSQPGSAEAFF. The CDR3 DNA reads as TGTGCCAGCAGCCAGCCGGGTAGCGCTGAAGCTTTCTTT. Based on the CDR3 plus reference TRBV14 and TRBJ1-1, the full variable domain is EAGVTQFPSHSVIEKGQTVTLRCDPISGHDNLYWYRRVMGKEIKFLLHFVKESKQDESGMPNNRFLAERTGGTYSTLKVQPAELEDSGVYFCASSQPGSAEAFFGQGTRLTVV.

As concerns this clonotype: One junction end does not reproduce the germline sequence, and a read error may be involved. V is TRBV6-2 or TRBV6-3 and J is TRBJ2-1; no clear D. This CDR3 has 16 amino acids. Per the germline V gene, CDR1 is MNHEY and CDR2 is SVGEGT. The CDR3: CASSYSISVPYNEQFF. CDR3 nucleotides: TGTGCCAGCAGCTACTCAATCAGTGTCCCCTACAATGAGCAGTTCTTC.

This clonotype was observed a handful of times. The CDR3 coding sequence is TGTGCCAGCAGTTCCCGGGACAGGGGATTTTACGAGCAGTACTTC. It yields the protein CASSSRDRGFYEQYF. The V and J genes are TRBV6-5 and TRBJ2-7; 10 bases agree with TRBD1. The CDR3 is 15 amino acids. V was pared by 4 bases and J by 4 bases, with 7 bases of the junction left unmatched. Germline loops: CDR1 MNHEY, CDR2 SVGAGI.

This clonotype was observed a few times. V gene TRBV30 combines with J gene TRBJ1-4; D gene uncertain. The CDR3 runs 14 residues. Germline-derived CDR1 and CDR2 are GTSNPN and SVGIG (reference sequence). V lost 4 bases and J 5 bases, leaving 14 bases between the germline ends. The CDR3 region has the DNA TGTGCCTGGACCACCGGGCTTCTCAATGAAAAACTGTTTTTT. Translation: CAWTTGLLNEKLFF.

This sequence joins TRBV10-3 and TRBJ2-1; D is ambiguous. Trimming shortened V by 2 bases and J by 4 bases, and 12 bases separated the two germline ends. This CDR3 has 15 amino acids. The germline V gene has CDR1 ENHRY and CDR2 SYGVKD. The CDR3 region is CAISERRQRYNEQFF. CDR3 DNA: TGTGCCATCAGTGAGCGACGGCAAAGATACAATGAGCAGTTCTTC.